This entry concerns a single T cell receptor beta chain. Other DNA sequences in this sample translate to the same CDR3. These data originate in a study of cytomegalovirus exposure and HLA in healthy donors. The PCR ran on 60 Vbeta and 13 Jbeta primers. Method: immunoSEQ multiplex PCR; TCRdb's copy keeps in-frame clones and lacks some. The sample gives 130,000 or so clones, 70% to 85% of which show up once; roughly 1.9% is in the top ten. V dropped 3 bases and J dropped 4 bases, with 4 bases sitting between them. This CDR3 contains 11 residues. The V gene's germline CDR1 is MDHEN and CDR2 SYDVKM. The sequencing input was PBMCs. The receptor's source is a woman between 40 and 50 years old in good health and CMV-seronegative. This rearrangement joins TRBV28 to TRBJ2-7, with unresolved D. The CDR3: CASSFRYEQYF. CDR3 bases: TGTGCCAGCAGTTTCAGGTACGAGCAGTACTTC.